The 16 T cell receptor beta chains in this list originate from one sample, sequenced in a study of T cell repertoires in cytomegalovirus infection. TCRdb itself ran the reads through MiXCR, one entry per CDR3 protein. The sample lists approximately 56,000 distinct CDR3 sequences, around 20% occurring once. The antigens of these receptors remain unknown. The sequencing here drew on CD8+ T cells from cultured PBMCs, taken from culture after CMV antigen stimulation. Every receptor here comes from a human donor in good health (CMV status not recorded). Some clones in this sample may be carry-over from other donors' samples.

The CDR3 sequence: CASSLLEQGALDGYTF. CDR3 DNA: TGTGCCAGCAGTTTACTAGAACAGGGGGCGCTGGATGGCTACACCTTC. The chain carries TRBV28 and TRBJ1-2; 9 nucleotides match TRBD1. From germline, CDR1 is MDHEN and CDR2 SYDVKM. The CDR3 loop spans 16 amino acids. After removal of 2 bases from V and 6 bases from J, the junction contained 10 bases not matched to a gene.

V gene TRBV7-2 combines with J gene TRBJ2-3; 10 bases align to TRBD2. Germline V lookup: CDR1 SGHTA, CDR2 FQGNSA. The CDR3 sequence is 17 residues long. The V and J ends lost 5 bases and 13 bases, in that order; junction bases with no gene match: 21. The CDR3 DNA reads TGTGCCAGCAGCAGGTTCGAGTTAGCGGGGGGCCCTCCTCAGGAGTATTTT. It specifies CASSRFELAGGPPQEYF.

Here the CDR3 DNA reads TGTGCCAGCAGTTTAGGGGCAGGGACCTACGAGCAGTACTTC. Protein sequence: CASSLGAGTYEQYF. The V gene is TRBV27, the J gene TRBJ2-7, with D perhaps matching TRBD1 (5 bases). CDR3 length equals 14 residues. Trimming removed 2 bases at V and 2 bases at J, with 10 bases between. From germline, CDR1 is MNHEY and CDR2 SMNVEV (reference sequence).

This clonotype has more than one count but fewer than ten. The chain carries TRBV28 and TRBJ2-2, with a weak D call TRBD1 (5 bases). This CDR3 is built from 12 residues. Germline CDR1 and CDR2: MDHEN and SYDVKM. V was cut by 5 bases and J by 8 bases, with 9 bases left in between. This chain's CDR3 is CASSIRQGELFF. The CDR3 DNA is TGTGCCAGCAGTATCCGACAGGGGGAGCTGTTTTTT.

The rearrangement joins TRBV6-5 to TRBJ2-2; D is unclear. Germline CDR1 and CDR2: MNHEY and SVGAGI. The V and J ends lost 0 bases and 6 bases respectively, with 14 bases between them. The CDR3 spans 16 residues. The CDR3 here is CASSYSSGDLSGELFF. Written as DNA, the CDR3 is TGTGCCAGCAGTTACTCGTCTGGAGATTTGTCCGGGGAGCTGTTTTTT.

This clonotype was observed a handful of times. The chain couples TRBV19 to TRBJ1-6, with D perhaps matching TRBD1 (5 bases). This CDR3 is 14 amino acids long. Deletions cut 4 bases from V and 3 bases from J, with 7 bases between. CDR1 and CDR2 from the germline V gene are LNHDA and SQIVND (reference sequence). CDR3 nucleotides: TGTGCCAGTAGTAGCACAGGCTATAATTCACCCCTCCACTTT. Amino acid sequence: CASSSTGYNSPLHF.

The genes are TRBV4-1 and TRBJ1-3; D perhaps matches TRBD1 (5 bases). V was pared by 2 bases and J by 8 bases, with 19 bases between. This CDR3 is built from 16 residues. The germline V gene encodes CDR1 MGHRA and CDR2 YSYEKL. CDR3 residues: CASSQPGGGGRDTIYF. CDR3 sequence (DNA): TGCGCCAGCAGCCAACCTGGGGGGGGTGGGAGGGACACCATATATTTT.

The chain combines TRBV7-3 with TRBJ1-2; perhaps TRBD1 as D (6 bases). The CDR3 loop spans 14 amino acids. Trimming cost V 5 bases and J 2 bases, with 12 bases left between them. CDR1 is SGHTA and CDR2 is FQGTGA in the germline V gene. The chain's CDR3 is CASSQGTFNYGYTF. The DNA for the CDR3 is TGTGCCAGCAGCCAGGGGACGTTCAACTATGGCTACACCTTC.

The chain couples TRBV27 to TRBJ2-5; maybe TRBD1 (7 bases). The germline V and J ends were trimmed by 2 bases and 10 bases, with 14 bases remaining between them. Germline lookup yields CDR1 MNHEY and CDR2 SMNVEV (reference sequence). There are 13 residues in the CDR3. This CDR3 reads CASSLGGTARQYF. The DNA for the CDR3 is TGTGCCAGCAGTTTAGGGGGGACAGCCCGCCAGTACTTC.

The table lists this clonotype with a few counts. The chain uses TRBV7-2 and TRBJ2-3; TRBD2 matches at 10 bases. Germline values: CDR1 SGHTA, CDR2 FQGNSA. V trimming: 1 base; J trimming: 1 base; junction bases outside the gene matches: 5. CDR3 size: 17 residues. CDR3 DNA sequence: TGTGCCAGCAGCTTAGTTGGTACTAGCGGGGGCACAGATACGCAGTATTTT. Protein product: CASSLVGTSGGTDTQYF.

This clonotype showed up just a few times. The V and J genes are TRBV5-4 and TRBJ2-5; perhaps TRBD1 as D (5 bases). This CDR3 comprises 13 residues. CDR1 and CDR2 (germline): SGHNT, YYREEE (reference sequence). The germline V and J ends were trimmed by 4 bases and 1 base, with 8 bases remaining between them. Written as DNA, the CDR3 is TGTGCCAGCAGCCTACAGGCCCAAGAGACCCAGTACTTC. Amino acids: CASSLQAQETQYF.

This clonotype has only a few counts. The CDR3 reads CASSFGIQTGELFF. The CDR3 DNA follows: TGTGCCAGCAGCTTCGGGATACAGACCGGGGAGCTGTTTTTT. The chain is built from TRBV7-6 and TRBJ2-2, with D maybe TRBD2 (5 bases). The V gene's germline CDR1 is SGHVS and CDR2 FNYEAQ. Trimming took 3 bases from V and 5 from J, leaving 10 bases between them. CDR3 length: 14 amino acids.

The chain recombines TRBV12-3 or TRBV12-4 with TRBJ1-1; D not resolved. With 7 bases removed from V and 5 bases from J, the gap between germline ends came to 20 bases. CDR3 length: 15 residues. For the CDR3, the DNA is TGTGCCAGCATCGTTAAATCCGGGCGCAGGACTGAAGCTTTCTTT. Its translation is CASIVKSGRRTEAFF.

V and J are TRBV4-3 and TRBJ2-1, with a tentative D call TRBD2 (6 bases). V was clipped by 0 bases and J by 6 bases, with 12 bases between them. Germline V CDR1 and CDR2: LGHNA, YSLEER. This CDR3 has 15 amino acids. The DNA for the CDR3 is TGCGCCAGCAGCCAAGAGTCTTTGACTAGCAATGAGCAGTTCTTC. Encoded protein: CASSQESLTSNEQFF.

This clonotype was seen more than once but under ten times. The J gene is TRBJ2-3, the V gene TRBV20-1; maybe TRBD1 (6 bases). Between the trimmed V and J ends, which lost 0 bases and 2 bases, there was a span of 15 bases. The CDR3 contains 16 residues. Germline V gives CDR1 DFQATT, CDR2 SNEGSKA (reference sequence). The DNA for the CDR3 is TGCAGTGCTAGAGATCGCCGACAGGCTTCCACAGATACGCAGTATTTT. This codes for CSARDRRQASTDTQYF.

As DNA, the CDR3 is TGTGCCTCCCGGGGAAGGGTAGGGCCCCCAGAGACCCAGTACTTC. As protein: CASRGRVGPPETQYF. The chain carries TRBV12-3 or TRBV12-4 and TRBJ2-5; maybe TRBD2 (5 bases). Trimming stripped 11 bases from V and 4 bases from J, with 23 bases between. The length of the CDR3 is 15 residues.